Each of the 19 T cell receptor beta chains below was sequenced from the same sample in a study of T cell responses to AZD1222 COVID-19 vaccine (dated by TCRdb to about 2021). The sample's time point label is to be understood as: about 28 days (+/-7) after the second vaccine dose. The treatment or condition label for this specimen denotes: meningococcal conjugate vaccine given as trial control. The method behind the library was the immunoSEQ multiplex PCR assay. TCRdb stores this immuneACCESS table with in-frame sequences only. Part of the clones is absent; in the studies checked, under half of the shortfall reflects unresolved V genes, and no reason is known for the rest. For this sample the table gives about 200,000 clones, of which roughly 94% were detected only once. The top ten clones comprise about 1.5% of the sample. The sequences come from peripheral blood, collected 28 days after the second dose of the MenACWY control vaccine. The receptors shown here come from an adult who received the MenACWY meningococcal vaccine as a control.

The CDR3 sequence: CASSRPTSSQETQYF. The CDR3 nucleotides are TGTGCCAGCAGCCGGCCAACTTCATCTCAAGAGACCCAGTACTTC. The V gene is TRBV5-6, the J gene TRBJ2-5, with D unclear. The germline V gene has CDR1 SGHDT and CDR2 YYEEEE. V was cut by 4 bases and J by 2 bases, with 15 bases left in between. CDR3 size: 15 residues.

This chain uses TRBV18 with TRBJ2-7, with 8 positions matching TRBD2. J gave up 5 bases and V 6 bases, and 12 bases lay outside the gene matches. Germline loops: CDR1 KGHSH, CDR2 LQKENI. CDR3 length: 15 residues. CDR3 bases: TGTGCCAGCTCCCCTTCGGGACTAGAAGGTCACGAGCAGTACTTC. It translates to CASSPSGLEGHEQYF. The full variable domain, in which reference TRBV18 and TRBJ2-7 provide the parts outside the CDR3, is NAGVMQNPRHLVRRRGQEARLRCSPMKGHSHVYWYRQLPEEGLKFMVYLQKENIIDESGMPKERFSAEFPKEGPSILRIQQVVRGDSAAYFCASSPSGLEGHEQYFGPGTRLTVT.

The chain combines TRBV2 with TRBJ2-3; 7 nucleotides align to TRBD2. V shed 5 bases and J 0 bases; nucleotides not matched to a gene: 8. This CDR3 is built from 16 residues. Germline CDR1 reads SNHLY; CDR2 reads FYNNEI. The CDR3 sequence: CASSRMSGASTDTQYF. The CDR3 coding sequence is TGTGCCAGCAGTCGGATGAGCGGGGCTAGCACAGATACGCAGTATTTT.

The V call is TRBV7-4, the J call TRBJ2-7, with D perhaps TRBD1 (5 bases). V lost 5 bases and J lost 2, with 25 bases in between. Per germline, CDR1 SGHVT and CDR2 SQSDAQ. The CDR3 spans 18 residues. CDR3 bases: TGTGCCAGCAGCCCCAACGGCGGTCGACAGAATATTCCCTACGAGCAGTACTTC. Its translation is CASSPNGGRQNIPYEQYF.

The chain carries TRBV19 and TRBJ2-1; TRBD1 matches 9 bases. V shed 6 bases and J 9 bases; nucleotides not matched to a gene: 6. CDR1 and CDR2 from the germline V gene are LNHDA and SQIVND (reference sequence). The CDR3 length is 13 residues. The CDR3 region has the DNA TGTGCCAGTAGAACCGACAGGGGGAGTGAGCAGTTCTTC. Amino acid sequence: CASRTDRGSEQFF.

This chain joins TRBV29-1 and TRBJ1-1; 9 bases align to TRBD1. From germline, CDR1 is SQVTM and CDR2 ANQGSEA. The CDR3 is made up of 14 amino acids. V was clipped by 7 bases and J by 3 bases; unmatched bases: 9. The CDR3 nucleotides are TGCAGCGCCCGGGACAGGGCAGGGGACACTGAAGCTTTCTTT. Residues: CSARDRAGDTEAFF.

The chain carries TRBV5-6 and TRBJ1-1; D is ambiguous. The CDR3 is 12 residues long. Germline V gene sequence: CDR1 SGHDT, CDR2 YYEEEE. V dropped 4 bases and J dropped 4 bases, with 8 bases sitting between them. CDR3 sequence reads: CASSPLGTEAFF. The CDR3 DNA sequence: TGTGCCAGCAGCCCCCTGGGCACTGAAGCTTTCTTT.

The chain uses TRBV5-1 and TRBJ2-3; D is perhaps TRBD1 (5 bases). The CDR3 length is 14 residues. Germline CDR1 reads SGHRS; CDR2 reads YFSETQ. V was trimmed by 0 bases and J by 2 bases, leaving 7 bases between them. CDR3: CASSLGQHTDTQYF. For the CDR3, the DNA is TGCGCCAGCAGCTTGGGACAGCACACAGATACGCAGTATTTT.

As to this clone: In the same sample, other DNA sequences code for this CDR3. The V gene is TRBV6-5, the J gene TRBJ2-7; possibly TRBD1 or TRBD2 for D (5 bases each). There are 14 residues in the CDR3. V was cut by 2 bases and J by 1 base, with 9 bases left in between. The germline V gene has CDR1 MNHEY and CDR2 SVGAGI. DNA of the CDR3: TGTGCCAGCAGTTACGGGGGTGGGTCCTACGAGCAGTACTTC. Translating gives CASSYGGGSYEQYF.

CDR3 coding DNA: TGTGCCAGCAGCCATAAGGGACAGGTTAACTATGGCTACACCTTC. This sequence encodes CASSHKGQVNYGYTF. The chain joins TRBV3-1 (or the pseudogene TRBV3-2) to TRBJ1-2, with TRBD1 identical over 8 bases. The CDR3 covers 15 residues. Germline V gene data show CDR1 as LGHDT and CDR2 as YNNKEL (reference sequence). Germline trimming cut 3 bases from V and 1 base from J; bases unmatched to any gene: 4.

V is TRBV5-5 and J is TRBJ2-7; TRBD1 matches at 10 bases. The V gene's germline CDR1 is SGHKS and CDR2 YYEKEE (reference sequence). The V gene end was trimmed by 4 bases and the J gene end by 1 base; junction bases not matched to a gene: 8. There are 16 residues in the CDR3. CDR3 loop: CASSIRGDRGSYEQYF. As DNA, the CDR3 is TGTGCCAGCAGCATCCGCGGGGACAGGGGTTCCTACGAGCAGTACTTC.

The chain has TRBV6-4 and TRBJ2-7, with D possibly called TRBD1 or TRBD2 (5 bases each). The CDR3 totals 15 residues. Germline loops: CDR1 MRHNA, CDR2 SNTAGT. Trimming removed 7 bases at V and 3 bases at J, with 19 bases between. Here the CDR3 DNA reads TGTGCCAGCACTCGCCCGGGACCTACTATCTACGAGCAGTACTTC. Amino acids: CASTRPGPTIYEQYF.

The rearrangement joins TRBV3-1 (or the pseudogene TRBV3-2) to TRBJ1-1; weak D call: TRBD1 (6 bases). This CDR3 has 14 residues. Trimming stripped 0 bases from V and 6 bases from J, with 11 bases between. Germline V gene data show CDR1 as LGHDT and CDR2 as YNNKEL (reference sequence). CDR3 sequence (DNA): TGTGCCAGCAGCCAAGACAGGGGACCCTCTGAAGCTTTCTTT. Translation: CASSQDRGPSEAFF.

The V gene is TRBV6-6, the J gene TRBJ1-2; D is uncertain. Trimming removed 0 bases from V and 0 bases from J, with 5 bases in between. The CDR3 is 14 amino acids. CDR1 and CDR2 from the germline V gene are MNHNY and SVGAGI (reference sequence). The CDR3 DNA follows: TGTGCCAGCAGTTACTCGGGATCTAACTATGGCTACACCTTC. This gives the protein CASSYSGSNYGYTF.

The rearrangement joins TRBV28 to TRBJ2-5; D is unclear. CDR1 and CDR2 (germline): MDHEN, SYDVKM. This CDR3 has 13 amino acids. Between the trimmed V and J ends, which lost 2 bases and 2 bases, there was a span of 6 bases. The CDR3 spells CASSLMGQETQYF. The DNA of the CDR3 is TGTGCCAGCAGTTTAATGGGGCAAGAGACCCAGTACTTC.

The CDR3 DNA follows: TGCAGCGTCCAAATCGCCGGGACAGGGGCACACGAGCAGTACTTC. Amino acid sequence: CSVQIAGTGAHEQYF. The chain couples TRBV29-1 to TRBJ2-7, with 10 positions matching TRBD1. Germline V lookup: CDR1 SQVTM, CDR2 ANQGSEA. After removal of 6 bases from V and 5 bases from J, the junction contained 13 bases not matched to a gene. This CDR3 is 15 amino acids long.

This clone was counted between two and nine times. The rearrangement links TRBV4-3 to TRBJ2-6; TRBD1 agrees at 7 bases. The CDR3 totals 16 residues. Germline assignment: CDR1 LGHNA and CDR2 YSLEER. With V trimmed by 0 bases and J by 2 bases, 1 base remained unmatched. CDR3 sequence reads: CASSQDQGAGANVLTF. In DNA, the CDR3 is TGCGCCAGCAGCCAAGATCAGGGGGCTGGGGCCAACGTCCTGACTTTC.

V is TRBV10-3 and J is TRBJ1-5; D uncertain. V was shortened by 0 bases and J by 7 bases, with 13 bases between the two germline ends. Looked up from germline, CDR1 is ENHRY and CDR2 is SYGVKD. This CDR3 is built from 15 residues. The CDR3 region is CAISESGLGSQPQHF. In DNA form, the CDR3 reads TGTGCCATCAGTGAGTCGGGTTTGGGTTCACAGCCCCAGCATTTT.

The chain links TRBV30 to TRBJ2-7, with 10 bases fitting TRBD2. CDR1 is GTSNPN and CDR2 is SVGIG in the germline V gene (reference sequence). This CDR3 has 14 amino acids. Unmatched junction bases numbered 3, after V lost 4 bases and J lost 0 bases. The chain's CDR3 is CAWIPSGSSYEQYF. In nucleotides, the CDR3 is TGTGCCTGGATCCCTAGCGGGAGCTCCTACGAGCAGTACTTC.